A selection of T cell receptor beta chains follows, all from one sample in a study of CD8 T cells in ankylosing spondylitis. TCRdb fed the 5' RACE reads into MiXCR, producing one record per CDR3 protein. The sample comprises approximately 220,000 distinct CDR3 sequences, around 20% of which are singletons, and under 55% rests with the top ten. Sequencing used blood, either unsorted or a sorted T cell fraction (not recorded which). These receptors were collected from a male donor with ankylosing spondylitis. CDR3s include the opening cysteine and the closing phenylalanine or tryptophan. The order of the fields is V gene, J gene, D gene, clone size, CDR3 DNA, CDR3 protein. The D gene is left open where the match is weak. The listing skips clone size in some rows; elsewhere it reads once, few, many or a size class.

TRBV5-5	TRBJ2-7	-	-	TGTGCCAGCAGCTTATTTCCCGGGACTTACGAGCAGTACTTC	CASSLFPGTYEQYF
TRBV9	TRBJ2-4	-	few	TGTGCCAGCAGCCCCTCCGTTTTGACCAAAAACATTCAGTACTTC	CASSPSVLTKNIQYF
TRBV2	TRBJ2-7	TRBD2	few	TGTGCCAGCAGTATAGCGGGGGGGAACGACGAGCAGTACTTC	CASSIAGGNDEQYF
TRBV7-9	TRBJ2-5	-	-	TGTGCCAGCAGCAATCGGGACGCAGGGGAGACCCAGTACTTC	CASSNRDAGETQYF
TRBV2	TRBJ2-1	TRBD2	-	TGTGCCAGCAGAGGGACTAGCGCCGTTGAGCAGTTCTTC	CASRGTSAVEQFF
TRBV10-3	TRBJ2-3	-	few	TGTGCCATCAGTGAGTGGGACACGCAGTATTTT	CAISEWDTQYF
TRBV11-2	TRBJ2-2	-	once	TGTGCCAGCAGCTTCGGGCAGAACACCGGGGAGCTGTTTTTT	CASSFGQNTGELFF
TRBV27	TRBJ1-2	-	few	TGTGCCAGCAGTTTCGACAGTAACTATGGCTACACCTTC	CASSFDSNYGYTF
TRBV6-1	TRBJ1-5	TRBD1	-	TGTGCCAGCAGGGACTTAGACAGGGGCCTGAATCAGCCCCAGCATTTT	CASRDLDRGLNQPQHF
TRBV6-1	TRBJ2-1	-	few	TGTGCCAGCAGTGAGGCAGGGGCCTACAATGAGCAGTTCTTC	CASSEAGAYNEQFF
TRBV3-1	TRBJ1-1	-	-	TGTGCCAGCAGCCAAGTCGGTAGGGCGCCGAACACTGAAGCTTTCTTT	CASSQVGRAPNTEAFF
TRBV4-2	TRBJ1-2	-	few	TGTGCCAGCAGCCAGGAGGAGTACTATGGCTACACCTTC	CASSQEEYYGYTF
TRBV7-9	TRBJ2-1	-	-	TGTGCCAGCAGCTTAGAGACTACAATCTACAATGAGCAGTTCTTC	CASSLETTIYNEQFF
TRBV2	TRBJ2-7	-	-	TGTGCCAGCAGTGATTCGCGGGGGCCCCCAGAGCAGTACTTC	CASSDSRGPPEQYF
TRBV30	TRBJ2-7	TRBD2	many	TGTGCCTGGAGTGTACTGGAACTAGCGGTATCCTACGAGCAGTACTTC	CAWSVLELAVSYEQYF
TRBV6-5	TRBJ2-1	-	-	TGTGCCAGCAGTTACTCGGTGGTGGGGGAGCAGTTCTTC	CASSYSVVGEQFF
TRBV12-3/TRBV12-4	TRBJ2-7	TRBD1	-	TGTGCCAGCAGTTCCGGGACAGGGTTCTACGAGCAGTACTTC	CASSSGTGFYEQYF
TRBV12-3/TRBV12-4	TRBJ1-2	-	many	TGTGCCAGCAGTTTAACGGGGTTGGGCTATGGCTACACCTTC	CASSLTGLGYGYTF
TRBV20-1	TRBJ2-3	-	-	TGCAGTGCTAGTAGGGACTTTCCCAGTCCCACAGATACGCAGTATTTT	CSASRDFPSPTDTQYF
TRBV2	TRBJ2-7	TRBD2	-	TGTGCCAGCAGTGAGGGGGCTAGCGGGGTCTACGAGCAGTACTTC	CASSEGASGVYEQYF
TRBV11-2	TRBJ2-7	-	few	TGTGCCAGCAGCGGGACGGAGCGAGCCTACGAGCAGTACTTC	CASSGTERAYEQYF
TRBV6-5	TRBJ2-3	-	-	TGTGCCAGCAGTTATGGTGGGGGGGCCTACGATACGCAGTATTTT	CASSYGGGAYDTQYF
TRBV6-5	TRBJ2-3	TRBD1	-	TGTGCCAGCAGTTCCGACAGGGAATCCGATACGCAGTATTTT	CASSSDRESDTQYF
TRBV29-1	TRBJ1-2	-	few	TGCAGCGTTGAAAAGGATTATGGCTACACCTTC	CSVEKDYGYTF
TRBV12-3/TRBV12-4	TRBJ2-5	-	-	TGTGCCAGCACAAGTTATATCGAGACCCAGTACTTC	CASTSYIETQYF
TRBV5-1	TRBJ2-1	TRBD1	many	TGCGCCAGCAGCTGGACAGGGTGGGATGAGCAGTTCTTC	CASSWTGWDEQFF
TRBV2	TRBJ2-7	TRBD1	-	TGTGCCAGCAGTGAGGTGGGACAGGGGGGTTACGAGCAGTACTTC	CASSEVGQGGYEQYF
TRBV5-6	TRBJ1-2	-	-	TGTGCCAGCACCACAGGCGCTTCTAACTATGGCTACACCTTC	CASTTGASNYGYTF
TRBV6-2/TRBV6-3	TRBJ1-1	-	few	TGTGCCAGCAGTTACTCGAGGGACGTGAACACTGAAGCTTTCTTT	CASSYSRDVNTEAFF
TRBV28	TRBJ2-3	TRBD2	-	TGTGCCAGCCGCCCGCCCTTAGCGGGACCTTCTGCCACAGATACGCAGTATTTT	CASRPPLAGPSATDTQYF
TRBV30	TRBJ2-7	TRBD1	-	TGTGCTTCCGGGACAGGGGGTATCGAGCAGTACTTC	CASGTGGIEQYF
TRBV4-2	TRBJ2-2	-	-	TGTGCCAGCAGCCAAGTGACGGGGCAGACAACGAACACCGGGGAGCTGTTTTTT	CASSQVTGQTTNTGELFF
TRBV12-3/TRBV12-4	TRBJ2-7	-	-	TGTGCCAGCAGACCCCCGGGGGCCGCCGAGCAGTACTTC	CASRPPGAAEQYF
TRBV7-9	TRBJ1-3	-	-	TGTGCCAGCAGCTTGGGGGCTGCCGACACCATATATTTT	CASSLGAADTIYF
TRBV12-3/TRBV12-4	TRBJ2-7	TRBD1	-	TGTGCCAGCAGCCTCGAGTCCCGGGACAGGGATGAGCAGTACTTC	CASSLESRDRDEQYF
TRBV18	TRBJ2-7	-	few	TGTGCCAGCTCACCTGACCAGGGCGGAACCTACGAGCAGTACTTC	CASSPDQGGTYEQYF
TRBV5-6	TRBJ2-7	-	-	TGTGCCAGCAGCCCGGAGAACTCCTACGAGCAGTACTTC	CASSPENSYEQYF
TRBV5-1	TRBJ2-1	TRBD1	-	TGCGCCAGCAGCTTGGGAATAGGGACAGGGAACAATGAGCAGTTCTTC	CASSLGIGTGNNEQFF
TRBV20-1	TRBJ1-1	-	few	TGCAGTGCTAGAGGTACCGAGGGGCTGAACACTGAAGCTTTCTTT	CSARGTEGLNTEAFF
TRBV12-3/TRBV12-4	TRBJ2-1	TRBD2	many	TGTGCCAGCAGTCCCCCCGGCGGGGGGGGATACAATGAGCAGTTCTTC	CASSPPGGGGYNEQFF
TRBV2	TRBJ2-7	-	-	TGTGCCAGCATTTTTGGACAGCCCTACGAGCAGTACTTC	CASIFGQPYEQYF
TRBV29-1	TRBJ2-5	TRBD2	-	TGCAGCTCCGACCGACTAGCGGGGGGCCAAGAGACCCAGTACTTC	CSSDRLAGGQETQYF
TRBV27	TRBJ2-6	TRBD1	-	TGTGCCAGCAGTTTGGCAGGGGGAAGCTGGGCCAACGTCCTGACTTTC	CASSLAGGSWANVLTF
TRBV12-3/TRBV12-4	TRBJ2-3	-	few	TGTGCCAGCAGTTTCGTCGGCGGACGCACAGATACGCAGTATTTT	CASSFVGGRTDTQYF
TRBV12-3/TRBV12-4	TRBJ2-2	TRBD1	-	TGTGCCAGCAGTGCGACAGGGAAGAACACCGGGGAGCTGTTTTTT	CASSATGKNTGELFF
TRBV20-1	TRBJ1-5	TRBD1	few	TGCAGTGCTCCCGGGACAGAAGACAATCAGCCCCAGCATTTT	CSAPGTEDNQPQHF